The 21 T cell receptor beta chains reported below all come from one sample, sequenced in a study of shared clonotypes between healthy human individuals. Generated by immunoSEQ multiplex PCR, the TCRdb table keeps only in-frame clones and is missing some. The sample holds about 2.3 million clones, under 95% seen once. Sequenced material: naive CD4+ T cells from PBMCs. As for subset: CD45RA+ positively selected. Receptors originate from a man younger than 35 in good health. Some clones in this sample may be carry-over from other donors' samples.

This clone was found once. The sample carries other DNA sequences with the same CDR3. The genes are TRBV5-4 and TRBJ2-7; D could derive from TRBD1 or TRBD2 (6 bases each). Trimming cost V 0 bases and J 4 bases, with 14 bases left between them. Germline V gene sequence: CDR1 SGHNT, CDR2 YYREEE (reference sequence). The CDR3 length is 15 residues. CDR3 coding DNA: TGTGCCAGCAGCTTGGAAGTGGGGGGCTCTTACGAGCAGTACTTC. Protein product: CASSLEVGGSYEQYF.

This sequence joins TRBV6-4 and TRBJ2-3, with TRBD2 matching 10 bases. CDR3 length: 15 residues. Unmatched junction bases numbered 4, after V lost 4 bases and J lost 3 bases. Germline CDR1 is MRHNA and CDR2 is SNTAGT. CDR3 protein: CASSVASGSTDTQYF. The CDR3 bases are TGTGCCAGCAGTGTGGCTAGCGGGAGTACAGATACGCAGTATTTT.

A word on this clone: The identical CDR3 is also encoded by other nucleotide sequences in the sample. This chain uses TRBV11-3 with TRBJ2-7; 7 positions match TRBD2. There are 15 residues in the CDR3. CDR1 is SGHNT, CDR2 YENEEA, per germline. The junction had 5 bases not matched to a gene; V was cut back by 3 bases and J by 0 bases. The CDR3 sequence: CASSFAGDSSYEQYF. CDR3 in DNA: TGTGCCAGCAGCTTTGCGGGAGACAGCTCCTACGAGCAGTACTTC.

The J gene is TRBJ2-7, the V gene TRBV14, with D possibly matching TRBD2 (6 bases). CDR3 length: 17 residues. Per germline, CDR1 SGHDN and CDR2 FVKESK. V lost 3 bases to trimming and J lost 2 bases, with 20 bases between them. The CDR3 DNA reads TGTGCCAGCAGCCACGGACGGGAAGGGAGGAGGACCTACGAGCAGTACTTC. Translated, it gives CASSHGREGRRTYEQYF.

CDR3 residues: CASSLAGGRRFQETQYF. The CDR3 coding sequence is TGTGCCAGCAGCTTAGCAGGGGGGCGACGCTTCCAAGAGACCCAGTACTTC. The rearrangement joins TRBV7-2 to TRBJ2-5; D is possibly TRBD1 or TRBD2 (6 bases each). The V and J ends lost 0 bases and 1 base respectively, with 15 bases between them. CDR3 size: 17 residues. Looked up from germline, CDR1 is SGHTA and CDR2 is FQGNSA. Full variable domain (remainder filled in from reference TRBV7-2 and TRBJ2-5): GAGVSQSPSNKVTEKGKDVELRCDPISGHTALYWYRQSLGQGLEFLIYFQGNSAPDKSGLPSDRFSAERTGGSVSTLTIQRTQQEDSAVYLCASSLAGGRRFQETQYFGPGTRLLVL.

V gene TRBV7-9 combines with J gene TRBJ2-7, with D perhaps assigned TRBD1 or TRBD2 (5 bases each). Germline V lookup: CDR1 SEHNR, CDR2 FQNEAQ (reference sequence). This CDR3 spans 19 amino acids. Trimming took 2 bases from V and 4 from J, leaving 27 bases between them. In DNA, the CDR3 is TGTGCCAGCAGCTTAAAGAGTTCGGTTGAGGGGAATAAATTTTACGAGCAGTACTTC. This gives the protein CASSLKSSVEGNKFYEQYF.

A word on this clone: Other nucleotide sequences in the sample specify the same CDR3. The chain uses TRBV7-2 and TRBJ2-7; no clear D. This CDR3 is 11 amino acids long. V lost 4 bases and J 3 bases, leaving 4 bases between the germline ends. Germline-derived CDR1 and CDR2 are SGHTA and FQGNSA. CDR3 bases: TGTGCCAGCAGCTCTTTCTACGAGCAGTACTTC. Its protein product is CASSSFYEQYF.

The chain joins TRBV6-6 to TRBJ1-6, with TRBD1 as a possible D gene (6 bases). Germline V gene data show CDR1 as MNHNY and CDR2 as SVGAGI (reference sequence). This CDR3 has 14 amino acids. The germline V and J ends were trimmed by 6 bases and 4 bases, with 10 bases remaining between them. The CDR3 spells CASSQDSYNSPLHF. The CDR3 coding sequence is TGTGCCAGCAGCCAGGACAGTTATAATTCACCCCTCCACTTT.

The V and J genes are TRBV28 and TRBJ2-1; perhaps TRBD1 as D (6 bases). The CDR3 contains 15 residues. V dropped 6 bases and J dropped 6 bases, with 18 bases sitting between them. CDR1 is MDHEN, CDR2 SYDVKM, per germline. The CDR3 DNA follows: TGTGCCAGCAGAGGCACGACAGTGGGGGCCAATGAGCAGTTCTTC. Translation gives CASRGTTVGANEQFF.

The chain links TRBV28 to TRBJ2-2; the D gene is possibly TRBD2 (6 bases). Per germline, CDR1 MDHEN and CDR2 SYDVKM. V lost 5 bases and J 6 bases, leaving 19 bases between the germline ends. The CDR3 is 16 residues long. In DNA, the CDR3 is TGTGCCAGCAGTCCCCCCCCGGGGGATGGGGCCGGGGAGCTGTTTTTT. This sequence encodes CASSPPPGDGAGELFF.

This sequence joins TRBV28 and TRBJ1-1, with D hard to call. Deletions cut 8 bases from V and 11 bases from J, with 24 bases between. Germline V CDR1 and CDR2: MDHEN, SYDVKM. The CDR3 length is 14 residues. CDR3 DNA sequence: TGTGCCAGCCGCTTAAACGGCATGCCTGTGTATGCTTTCTTT. It yields the protein CASRLNGMPVYAFF.

The J gene is TRBJ1-1, the V gene TRBV30; D not resolved. Trimming left V 5 bases short and J 4 bases short, with 11 bases between. In germline, CDR1 is GTSNPN, CDR2 SVGIG (reference sequence). The CDR3 runs to 12 residues. CDR3 nucleotides: TGTGCCTGGGCGCGACCATTCACTGAAGCTTTCTTT. This sequence encodes CAWARPFTEAFF.

The rearrangement uses TRBV5-6 and TRBJ2-3; TRBD1 agrees at 9 bases. Germline-derived CDR1 and CDR2 are SGHDT and YYEEEE. This CDR3 is 15 amino acids long. J lost 6 bases, V lost 4 bases, and 9 bases had no gene match. CDR3 DNA: TGTGCCAGCAGCCGGATTGGGGACAGGGTGGATACGCAGTATTTT. Translated: CASSRIGDRVDTQYF.

The gene calls are TRBV10-3 and TRBJ1-2; 7 positions match TRBD1. Germline V CDR1 and CDR2: ENHRY, SYGVKD. The CDR3 runs to 17 residues. The V and J ends lost 0 bases and 0 bases, in that order; junction bases with no gene match: 7. In DNA, the CDR3 is TGTGCCATCAGTGAGTCCGGGAGGGGGCCGACTAACTATGGCTACACCTTC. The encoded protein is CAISESGRGPTNYGYTF.

The CDR3: CASSLTAGGNYEQYF. The CDR3, as DNA: TGTGCCAGCAGCTTAACGGCGGGAGGAAATTACGAGCAGTACTTC. The chain is built from TRBV13 and TRBJ2-7, with 8 positions matching TRBD2. CDR1 PRHDT and CDR2 FYEKMQ come from the germline V gene (reference sequence). The CDR3 covers 15 residues. With V trimmed by 2 bases and J by 4 bases, 7 bases remained unmatched.

The genes are TRBV19 and TRBJ1-5, with 8 nucleotides matching TRBD1. The CDR3 is 18 amino acids. Germline V CDR1 and CDR2: LNHDA, SQIVND (reference sequence). V dropped 4 bases and J dropped 0; count of bases not matched to a gene: 11. The CDR3: CASSKGQGRGYSNQPQHF. The CDR3 bases are TGTGCCAGTAGTAAAGGACAGGGACGGGGTTATAGCAATCAGCCCCAGCATTTT.

The chain recombines TRBV27 with TRBJ1-6, with no clear D. Between the trimmed V and J ends, which lost 5 bases and 2 bases, there was a span of 13 bases. CDR1 and CDR2 (germline): MNHEY, SMNVEV (reference sequence). The CDR3 has 16 amino acids. CDR3 amino acids: CASSPKLVPYNSPLHF. The CDR3 DNA reads TGTGCCAGCAGTCCGAAGCTGGTACCCTATAATTCACCCCTCCACTTT.

This rearrangement joins TRBV6-5 to TRBJ1-2; D gene uncertain. CDR1 MNHEY and CDR2 SVGAGI come from the germline V gene. Trimming removed 7 bases at V and 8 bases at J, with 11 bases between. CDR3 length equals 11 residues. The CDR3 loop is CASNGPRGYTF. In DNA form, the CDR3 reads TGTGCCAGCAATGGCCCCCGGGGCTACACCTTC.

The rearrangement links TRBV5-8 to TRBJ2-5; either TRBD1 or TRBD2 may supply D (5 bases each). Germline CDR1 SGHTS, CDR2 YDEGEE. CDR3 length: 17 amino acids. The ends were cut back, 4 bases at V and 4 bases at J, with 23 bases in the middle. CDR3 sequence: CASSPGTRPRGGETQYF. In DNA, the CDR3 is TGTGCCAGCAGCCCGGGGACCCGCCCGCGCGGCGGAGAGACCCAGTACTTC.

A remark on this clone: Other nucleotide sequences from this sample produce the same CDR3. The chain couples TRBV30 to TRBJ1-2, with D possibly being TRBD1 (6 bases). CDR1 is GTSNPN, CDR2 SVGIG, per germline (reference sequence). The CDR3 runs 11 residues. Trimming stripped 5 bases from V and 8 bases from J, with 12 bases between. CDR3 DNA sequence: TGTGCCTGGTCCTCCGGGGGCGGCTACACCTTC. As protein: CAWSSGGGYTF.

On this clone: This sample also contains other DNA sequences that code for the same CDR3. The rearrangement uses TRBV6-5 and TRBJ1-1; TRBD1 matches 9 bases. The length of the CDR3 is 15 residues. J lost 2 bases, V lost 0 bases, and 1 base had no gene match. The germline gives CDR1 MNHEY, CDR2 SVGAGI. CDR3 sequence: CASSYSGQGNTEAFF. In DNA form, the CDR3 reads TGTGCCAGCAGTTACTCGGGACAGGGCAACACTGAAGCTTTCTTT.